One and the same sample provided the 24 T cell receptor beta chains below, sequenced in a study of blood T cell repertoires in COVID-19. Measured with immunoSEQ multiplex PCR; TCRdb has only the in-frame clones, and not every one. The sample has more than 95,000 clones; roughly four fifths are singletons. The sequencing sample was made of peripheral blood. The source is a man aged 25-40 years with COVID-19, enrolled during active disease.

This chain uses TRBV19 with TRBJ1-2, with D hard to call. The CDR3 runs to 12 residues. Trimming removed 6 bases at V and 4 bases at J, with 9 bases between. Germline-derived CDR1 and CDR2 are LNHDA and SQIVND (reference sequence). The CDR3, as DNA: TGTGCCAGTAGCCCGTTGAGCTATGGCTACACCTTC. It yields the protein CASSPLSYGYTF.

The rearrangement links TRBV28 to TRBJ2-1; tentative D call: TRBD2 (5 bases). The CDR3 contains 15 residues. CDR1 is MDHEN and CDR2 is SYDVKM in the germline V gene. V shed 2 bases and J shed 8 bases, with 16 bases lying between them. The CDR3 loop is CASSLPGPGWDEQFF. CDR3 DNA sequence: TGTGCCAGCAGTTTACCCGGGCCGGGATGGGATGAGCAGTTCTTC.

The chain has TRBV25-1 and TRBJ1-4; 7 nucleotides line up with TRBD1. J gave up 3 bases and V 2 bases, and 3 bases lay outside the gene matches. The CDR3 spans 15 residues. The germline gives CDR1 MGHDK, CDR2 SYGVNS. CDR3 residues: CASSEDRAPNEKLFF. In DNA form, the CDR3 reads TGTGCCAGCAGTGAAGACAGGGCCCCTAATGAAAAACTGTTTTTT.

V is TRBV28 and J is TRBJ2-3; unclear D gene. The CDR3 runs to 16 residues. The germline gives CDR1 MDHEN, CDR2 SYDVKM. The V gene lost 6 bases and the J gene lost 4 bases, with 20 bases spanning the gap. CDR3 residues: CASSLTQTLTADTQYF. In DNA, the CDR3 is TGTGCCAGCAGCCTTACTCAGACTTTGACCGCAGATACGCAGTATTTT.

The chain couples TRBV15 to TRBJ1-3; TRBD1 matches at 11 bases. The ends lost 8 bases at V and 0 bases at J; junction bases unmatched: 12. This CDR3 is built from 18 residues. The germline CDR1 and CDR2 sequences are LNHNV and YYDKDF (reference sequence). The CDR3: CATSKYGTGGSSGNTIYF. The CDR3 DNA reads TGTGCCACCTCGAAATATGGGACAGGGGGGAGCTCTGGAAACACCATATATTTT.

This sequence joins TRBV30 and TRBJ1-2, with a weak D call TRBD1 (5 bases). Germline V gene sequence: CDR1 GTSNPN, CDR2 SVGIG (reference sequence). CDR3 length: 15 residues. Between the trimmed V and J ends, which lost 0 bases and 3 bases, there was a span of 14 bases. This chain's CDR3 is CAWSVPGWGDYGYTF. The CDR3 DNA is TGTGCCTGGAGTGTACCCGGCTGGGGGGACTATGGCTACACCTTC.

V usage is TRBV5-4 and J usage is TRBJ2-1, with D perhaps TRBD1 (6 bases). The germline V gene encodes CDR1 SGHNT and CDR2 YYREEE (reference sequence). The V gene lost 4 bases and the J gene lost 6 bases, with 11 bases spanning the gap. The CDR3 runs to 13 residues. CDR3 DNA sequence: TGTGCCAGCAGCCTACAGGGAGTCAATGAGCAGTTCTTC. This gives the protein CASSLQGVNEQFF.

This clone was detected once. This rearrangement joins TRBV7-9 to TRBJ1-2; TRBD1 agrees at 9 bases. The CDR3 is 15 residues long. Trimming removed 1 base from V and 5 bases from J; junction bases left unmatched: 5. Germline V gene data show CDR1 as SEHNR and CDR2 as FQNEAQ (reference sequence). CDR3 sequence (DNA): TGTGCCAGCAGCTTAGGGACAGGGGATTTATATGGCTACACCTTC. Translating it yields CASSLGTGDLYGYTF. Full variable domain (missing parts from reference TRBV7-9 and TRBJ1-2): DTGVSQNPRHKITKRGQNVTFRCDPISEHNRLYWYRQTLGQGPEFLTYFQNEAQLEKSRLLSDRFSAERPKGSFSTLEIQRTEQGDSAMYLCASSLGTGDLYGYTFGSGTRLTVV.

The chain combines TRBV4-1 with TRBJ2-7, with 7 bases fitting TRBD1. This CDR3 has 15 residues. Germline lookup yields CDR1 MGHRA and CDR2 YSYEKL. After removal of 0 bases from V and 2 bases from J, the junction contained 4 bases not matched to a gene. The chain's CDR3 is CASSQETGPPYEQYF. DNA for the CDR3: TGCGCCAGCAGCCAAGAGACAGGGCCCCCCTACGAGCAGTACTTC.

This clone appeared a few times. The CDR3 DNA sequence: TGTGCCACCAGCAGAGATGGACAGTTTGAAGCTTTCTTT. It codes for CATSRDGQFEAFF. The rearrangement links TRBV15 to TRBJ1-1; TRBD1 is a possible D gene (6 bases). V lost 0 bases to trimming and J lost 7 bases, with 9 bases between them. CDR1 and CDR2 from the germline V gene are LNHNV and YYDKDF (reference sequence). The CDR3 covers 13 residues.

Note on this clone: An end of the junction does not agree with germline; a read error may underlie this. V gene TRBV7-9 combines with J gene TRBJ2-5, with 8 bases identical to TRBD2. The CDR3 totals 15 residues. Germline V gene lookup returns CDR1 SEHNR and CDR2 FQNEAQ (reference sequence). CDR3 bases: TGTGCCAACAGCTTAACCACCGGGGGGGCCGGGACCCAGTACTTC. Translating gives CANSLTTGGAGTQYF.

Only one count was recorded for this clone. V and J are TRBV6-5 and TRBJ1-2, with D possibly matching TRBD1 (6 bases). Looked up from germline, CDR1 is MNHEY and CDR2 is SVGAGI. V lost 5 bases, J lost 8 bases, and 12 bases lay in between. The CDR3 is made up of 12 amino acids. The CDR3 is CASSQGLSGYTF. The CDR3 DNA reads TGTGCCAGCAGTCAGGGGCTGAGCGGCTACACCTTC.

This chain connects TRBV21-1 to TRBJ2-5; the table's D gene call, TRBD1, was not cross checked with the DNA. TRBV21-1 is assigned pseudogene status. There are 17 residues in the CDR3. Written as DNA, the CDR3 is TGTGCCAGCAGCAATATAAGGACAGTGCATTACAAGCCGACCCAGTACTTC. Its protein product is CASSNIRTVHYKPTQYF.

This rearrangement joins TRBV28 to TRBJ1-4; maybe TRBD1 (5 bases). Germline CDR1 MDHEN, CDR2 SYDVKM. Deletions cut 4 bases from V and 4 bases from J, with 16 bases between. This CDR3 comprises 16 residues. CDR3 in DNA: TGTGCCAGCAGTTCAGGGTTGGCAGCTCTTAATGAAAAACTGTTTTTT. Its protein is CASSSGLAALNEKLFF.

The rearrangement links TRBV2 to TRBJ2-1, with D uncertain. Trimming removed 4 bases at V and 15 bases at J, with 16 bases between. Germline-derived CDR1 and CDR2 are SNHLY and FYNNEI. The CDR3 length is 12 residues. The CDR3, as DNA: TGTGCCAGCAGTGTTCGGAATCTCGGGTGGTTCTTC. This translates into CASSVRNLGWFF.

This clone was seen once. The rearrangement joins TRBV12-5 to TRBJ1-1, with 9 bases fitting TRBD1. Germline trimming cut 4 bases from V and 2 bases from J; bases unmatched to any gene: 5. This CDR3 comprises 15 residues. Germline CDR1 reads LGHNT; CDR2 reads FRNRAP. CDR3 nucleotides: TGTGCTAGTGGTTCCGGACAGGGGACCAACACTGAAGCTTTCTTT. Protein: CASGSGQGTNTEAFF.

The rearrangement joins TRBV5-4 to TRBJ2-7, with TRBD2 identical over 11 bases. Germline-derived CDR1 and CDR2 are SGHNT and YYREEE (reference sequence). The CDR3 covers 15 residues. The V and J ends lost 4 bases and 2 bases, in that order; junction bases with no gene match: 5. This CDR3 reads CASSLAGGPPYEQYF. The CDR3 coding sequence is TGTGCCAGCAGCCTAGCGGGGGGACCCCCCTACGAGCAGTACTTC.

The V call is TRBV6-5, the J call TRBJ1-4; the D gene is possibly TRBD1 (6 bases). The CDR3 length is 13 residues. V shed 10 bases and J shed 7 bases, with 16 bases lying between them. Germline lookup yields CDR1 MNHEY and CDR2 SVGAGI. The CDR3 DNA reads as TGTGCCATCTCCGGGACACGGAGTGAAAAACTGTTTTTT. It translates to CAISGTRSEKLFF.

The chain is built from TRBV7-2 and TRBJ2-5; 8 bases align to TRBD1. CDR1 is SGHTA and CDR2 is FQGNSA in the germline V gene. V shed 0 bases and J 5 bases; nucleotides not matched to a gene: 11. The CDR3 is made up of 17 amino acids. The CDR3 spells CASSLAGSDRDVETQYF. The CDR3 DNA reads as TGTGCCAGCAGCTTAGCTGGCTCGGACAGGGACGTGGAGACCCAGTACTTC.

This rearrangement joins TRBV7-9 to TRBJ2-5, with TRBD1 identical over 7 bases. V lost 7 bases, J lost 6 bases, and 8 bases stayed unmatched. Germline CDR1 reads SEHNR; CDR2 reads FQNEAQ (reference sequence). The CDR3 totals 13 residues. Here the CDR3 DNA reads TGTGCCAGCATCACTGGGGACAGCCAGACCCAGTACTTC. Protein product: CASITGDSQTQYF.

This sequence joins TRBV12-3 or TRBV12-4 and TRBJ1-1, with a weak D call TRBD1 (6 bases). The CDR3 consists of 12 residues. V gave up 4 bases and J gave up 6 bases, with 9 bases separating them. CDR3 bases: TGTGCCAGCAGTTGGGACATTGCTGAAGCTTTCTTT. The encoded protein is CASSWDIAEAFF.

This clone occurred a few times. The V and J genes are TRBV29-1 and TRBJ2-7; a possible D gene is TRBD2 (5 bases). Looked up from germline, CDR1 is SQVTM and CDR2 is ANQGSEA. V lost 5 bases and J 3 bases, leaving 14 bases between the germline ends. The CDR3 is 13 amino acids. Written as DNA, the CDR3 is TGCAGCGTTCGTATTAGCGAGAACTACGAGCAGTACTTC. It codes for CSVRISENYEQYF.

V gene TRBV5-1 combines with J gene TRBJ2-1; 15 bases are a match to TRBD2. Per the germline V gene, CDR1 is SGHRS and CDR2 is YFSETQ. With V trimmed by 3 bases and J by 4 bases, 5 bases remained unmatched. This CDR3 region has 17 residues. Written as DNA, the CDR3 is TGCGCCAGCAGCTCTCCGGGACTAGCGGGGGGATACAATGAGCAGTTCTTC. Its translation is CASSSPGLAGGYNEQFF.

The CDR3 bases are TGTGCCAGCAGTTTCGCCGGGGAGCTGTTTTTT. Protein product: CASSFAGELFF. The chain joins TRBV12-3 or TRBV12-4 to TRBJ2-2; no clear D gene. V was shortened by 3 bases and J by 6 bases, with 2 bases between the two germline ends. This CDR3 contains 11 residues.